Described below is a single TCR beta chain sequence and its context. The data originate from a study of blood T cell repertoires in COVID-19. Study as a whole: Samples taken during acute and convalescent COVID-19 were collected in the United States, Italy and Spain. The cDNA or gDNA used as material had been derived from T cells, B-cell-depleted T cells, or PBMCs.

Method: immunoSEQ multiplex PCR; TCRdb's copy keeps in-frame clones and lacks some. The sample lists 300,000 to 400,000 clones, under 95% occurring once. This clonotype originated in a woman aged 18 to 35 who had recovered from COVID-19. The sequenced sample was peripheral blood.

The CDR3 loop reads CASSLGRFGLGNTEAFF. The CDR3 DNA reads as TGTGCCAGCAGCTTAGGACGTTTCGGACTGGGGAACACTGAAGCTTTCTTT. The chain employs TRBV11-2 and TRBJ1-1; D remains unclear. V was cut by 1 base and J by 1 base, with 16 bases left in between. The CDR3 totals 17 residues. Germline loops: CDR1 SGHAT, CDR2 FQNNGV.